The 8 T cell receptor beta chains below all came from one sample that was sequenced in a study of blood T cell repertoires in COVID-19 (dated by TCRdb to between 2020 and 2021). Library prep was done by the immunoSEQ multiplex PCR assay. Here the immuneACCESS table is served through TCRdb, limited to in-frame sequences with V and J called. Missing clones are a known gap in these copies; in checked studies unresolved V genes cover under half, and the rest lacks a known reason. The sample contains around 79,000 clones, about 85% of them found a single time. The top ten clonotypes cover 8.5% to 9.5% of the sample. Sample: peripheral blood. These receptor sequences come from a human donor in a cohort sampled during active COVID-19.

The rearrangement links TRBV5-1 to TRBJ1-4, with TRBD1 matching over 7 bases. This CDR3 has 14 residues. With V trimmed by 4 bases and J by 7 bases, 7 bases remained unmatched. The V gene's germline CDR1 is SGHRS and CDR2 YFSETQ. CDR3 protein: CASSQGQLPEKLFF. The CDR3 DNA reads TGCGCCAGCAGCCAGGGACAGTTACCTGAAAAACTGTTTTTT.

The V and J genes are TRBV4-1 and TRBJ2-1; 8 bases match TRBD2. This CDR3 is built from 18 residues. In germline, CDR1 is MGHRA, CDR2 YSYEKL. The V and J ends lost 3 bases and 0 bases, in that order; junction bases with no gene match: 10. The CDR3 here is CASSHPGLAGPSYNEQFF. The CDR3 DNA reads TGCGCCAGCAGCCACCCCGGCTTAGCGGGGCCCTCCTACAATGAGCAGTTCTTC.

The genes are TRBV3-1 (or the pseudogene TRBV3-2) and TRBJ2-1; 7 bases agree with TRBD2. CDR3 size: 16 residues. The junction had 13 bases not matched to a gene; V was cut back by 4 bases and J by 7 bases. The germline gives CDR1 LGHDT, CDR2 YNNKEL (reference sequence). The CDR3: CASSPDLAVEVNEQFF. The DNA for the CDR3 is TGTGCCAGCAGCCCAGACCTAGCGGTGGAGGTTAATGAGCAGTTCTTC.

The chain employs TRBV5-6 and TRBJ2-1; no firm D call. CDR1 is SGHDT, CDR2 YYEEEE, per germline. This CDR3 has 16 residues. Trimming pared 1 base from V and 0 bases from J, leaving 11 bases between. The CDR3 protein is CASSLMGRFSYNEQFF. CDR3 coding DNA: TGTGCCAGCAGCTTGATGGGCCGTTTCTCCTACAATGAGCAGTTCTTC.

This sequence joins TRBV19 and TRBJ1-1; the match to TRBD1 covers 8 bases. Germline CDR1 LNHDA, CDR2 SQIVND (reference sequence). The CDR3 has 14 amino acids. Trimming cost V 2 bases and J 4 bases; bases outside gene matches: 3. This CDR3 reads CASSITGGGTEAFF. For the CDR3, the DNA is TGTGCCAGTAGTATAACAGGGGGTGGCACTGAAGCTTTCTTT.

This chain links TRBV11-2 with TRBJ2-7; 8 positions match TRBD2. Germline values: CDR1 SGHAT, CDR2 FQNNGV. Trimming took 0 bases from V and 5 from J; bases not matched to a gene: 3. The CDR3 has 14 amino acids. CDR3 nucleotide sequence: TGTGCCAGCAGCTTAGATCTGCGGGGGGACGAGCAGTACTTC. It yields the protein CASSLDLRGDEQYF.

This chain connects TRBV2 to TRBJ1-5; maybe TRBD1 (5 bases). The ends were cut back, 3 bases at V and 5 bases at J, with 11 bases in the middle. The CDR3 loop spans 14 amino acids. Germline CDR1 and CDR2: SNHLY and FYNNEI. The CDR3 sequence: CASSEVRADQPQHF. For the CDR3, the DNA is TGTGCCAGCAGTGAGGTCAGGGCCGATCAGCCCCAGCATTTT.

This chain connects TRBV13 to TRBJ2-1; no definite D call. V was pared by 5 bases and J by 3 bases, with 17 bases between. The CDR3 is made up of 16 amino acids. Looked up from germline, CDR1 is PRHDT and CDR2 is FYEKMQ (reference sequence). CDR3 sequence: CASSGPGSTFYNEQFF. The CDR3 DNA reads TGTGCCAGCAGCGGGCCCGGCAGTACGTTCTACAATGAGCAGTTCTTC.